This record covers a single T cell receptor beta chain. The target antigen is unknown. CDR1 is DFQATT, CDR2 SNEGSKA, per germline (reference sequence). This CDR3 has 12 amino acids. Trimming pared 0 bases from V and 8 bases from J, leaving 8 bases between. The data stem from a study of blood T cells in healthy people across ages. Combining a sample-barcoded 5' primer with a J-beta primer mix, a second PCR ran for about 7 to 11 cycles. Every sample returned 2.5 million or more CDR3-containing paired-end reads. Each CDR3 protein gets one entry after TCRdb re-called the 5' RACE reads with MiXCR. The sample holds about 1.5 million distinct CDR3 sequences, 35% to 45% seen once. Study results and limitations: Diversity was estimated from one million T cells, and these estimates were considered underestimates. The fall in TCR beta diversity per million T cells was roughly linear with age. Long-lived donors exceeded aged donors in naive CD4+ cells and diversity.

The rearrangement joins TRBV20-1 to TRBJ2-1; no reliable D call. The TCR was taken from a woman between 18 and 30 years old in good health. Sequenced sample: blood. Here the CDR3 reads CSARDPAHEQFF. CDR3 nucleotides: TGCAGTGCTAGAGATCCCGCCCATGAGCAGTTCTTC.